The next 3 T cell receptor beta chains were all read from a single sample in a study of memory CD4+ T cells and cytomegalovirus serostatus. Profiling relied on immunoSEQ multiplex PCR, and the TCRdb table lists in-frame clones only, not all of them. The sample holds about 50,000 clones, more than 75% seen once. The sort gate was single viable CD3+CD4+CD8-CD45RO+ cells for memory CD4+ T cells. Sequencing used memory CD4+ T cells from blood. Receptors originate from an adult in good health and CMV-seronegative.

This chain links TRBV6-5 with TRBJ1-2, with a possible D match to TRBD1 (6 bases). This CDR3 spans 12 amino acids. Trimming cost V 4 bases and J 8 bases, with 11 bases left between them. CDR1 and CDR2 (germline): MNHEY, SVGAGI. CDR3 coding DNA: TGTGCCAGCAGTTCTACAGGGTACGGCTACACCTTC. Translated, it gives CASSSTGYGYTF.

The rearrangement uses TRBV6-6 and TRBJ2-7; TRBD1 aligns across 7 bases. CDR1 is MNHNY and CDR2 is SVGAGI in the germline V gene (reference sequence). V shed 6 bases, J shed 0 bases, and the junction held 8 bases outside the gene matches. This CDR3 spans 15 amino acids. In nucleotides, the CDR3 is TGTGCCAGCAGCGAATCAGGGGGTCCCTCCTACGAGCAGTACTTC. This sequence encodes CASSESGGPSYEQYF.

This chain joins TRBV7-2 and TRBJ2-6; D gene uncertain. Germline CDR1 SGHTA, CDR2 FQGNSA. The CDR3 is 18 residues long. V was clipped by 5 bases and J by 0 bases, with 17 bases between them. This chain's CDR3 is CASSQFPALASGANVLTF. The CDR3 DNA follows: TGTGCCAGCAGCCAATTTCCCGCATTGGCCTCTGGGGCCAACGTCCTGACTTTC.